A single sample gave rise to the 10 T cell receptor beta chains below, sequenced in a study of a mutant IDH1 vaccine in newly diagnosed glioma. Assay: immunoSEQ multiplex PCR; the TCRdb copy retains only in-frame clones and omits some. The sample includes nearly 15,000 clones, 85% to 90% seen only once; the top ten take around 8.8%. Indicated time point: baseline, week 1 (first vaccination visit). Treatment described: pre-vaccination baseline after standard-of-care therapy. The sequences come from PBMCs, collected from a glioma patient treated with radiotherapy, temozolomide or both. The receptors here all came from a woman in her 40s with glioma. Some clones in this sample may be carry-over from other donors' samples.

This clone occurred once. CDR3 nucleotide sequence: TGTGCCAGCAGCCCGGGACAGGATAACACCGGGGAGCTGTTTTTT. It codes for CASSPGQDNTGELFF. The chain combines TRBV6-5 with TRBJ2-2; 8 bases are a match to TRBD1. Germline lookup yields CDR1 MNHEY and CDR2 SVGAGI. This CDR3 region has 15 residues. The J segment lost 2 bases and the V segment lost 6 bases, leaving 5 bases of the junction unmatched.

The chain recombines TRBV7-9 with TRBJ2-7, with D tentatively TRBD1 (6 bases). The CDR3 has 12 amino acids. CDR1 is SEHNR and CDR2 is FQNEAQ in the germline V gene (reference sequence). V lost 5 bases to trimming and J lost 5 bases, with 10 bases between them. The CDR3 spells CASSQGSNEQYF. The CDR3 nucleotides read TGTGCCAGCAGCCAGGGGAGCAACGAGCAGTACTTC.

The rearrangement uses TRBV5-4 and TRBJ2-2; 9 bases align to TRBD1. The V segment lost 3 bases and the J segment 7 bases; nucleotides outside the gene matches: 4. CDR1 SGHNT and CDR2 YYREEE come from the germline V gene (reference sequence). The CDR3 is 14 amino acids. CDR3 amino acids: CASSWTGARGELFF. The CDR3 DNA reads TGTGCCAGCAGCTGGACAGGGGCACGCGGGGAGCTGTTTTTT.

This chain links TRBV11-2 with TRBJ1-1; D is unresolved. This CDR3 contains 15 residues. CDR1 and CDR2 (germline): SGHAT, FQNNGV. Trimming left V 0 bases short and J 1 base short, with 9 bases between. Here the CDR3 reads CASSLDPRGNTEAFF. The DNA of the CDR3 is TGTGCCAGCAGCTTAGATCCAAGAGGGAACACTGAAGCTTTCTTT.

The chain employs TRBV15 and TRBJ2-7; the D gene is possibly TRBD2 (5 bases). There are 13 residues in the CDR3. The V end lost 1 base, the J end lost 7 bases, and 11 bases lay between the germline ends. Germline values: CDR1 LNHNV, CDR2 YYDKDF (reference sequence). The DNA of the CDR3 is TGTGCCACCAGCAGAGGAAGGACTCGGGAGCAGTACTTC. This encodes CATSRGRTREQYF.

The gene calls are TRBV6-1 and TRBJ2-7, with D maybe TRBD2 (6 bases). The CDR3 has 15 amino acids. V was clipped by 7 bases and J by 3 bases, with 19 bases between them. Germline assignment: CDR1 MNHNS and CDR2 SASEGT. CDR3 residues: CASKEWLAPNYEQYF. CDR3 in DNA: TGTGCCAGCAAGGAGTGGCTAGCGCCTAACTACGAGCAGTACTTC.

The chain joins TRBV6-6 to TRBJ2-2; 7 positions agree with TRBD1. Trimming took 7 bases from V and 0 from J; bases not matched to a gene: 8. This CDR3 is 16 amino acids long. Germline CDR1 MNHNY, CDR2 SVGAGI (reference sequence). CDR3 DNA sequence: TGTGCCAGCATTCACCAAGACAGGGCGAACACCGGGGAGCTGTTTTTT. Its protein product is CASIHQDRANTGELFF.

The V and J genes are TRBV10-3 and TRBJ2-7; no clear D. The CDR3 is 16 amino acids. The V gene's germline CDR1 is ENHRY and CDR2 SYGVKD. V was shortened by 2 bases and J by 2 bases, with 16 bases between the two germline ends. This CDR3 is CAISENSSPKAYEQYF. Here the CDR3 DNA reads TGTGCCATCAGTGAGAATAGCTCCCCCAAGGCCTACGAGCAGTACTTC.

This clone came up once. The chain combines TRBV18 with TRBJ1-5; unclear D gene. Looked up from germline, CDR1 is KGHSH and CDR2 is LQKENI. This CDR3 has 17 residues. V lost 5 bases and J lost 6, with 23 bases in between. Written as DNA, the CDR3 is TGTGCCAGCTCATCGATACATGGATTAGGAATATCTCAGCCCCAGCATTTT. This gives the protein CASSSIHGLGISQPQHF.

Here the CDR3 DNA reads TGTGCCAGCAGCCCCCGCAGGGGCGGATTGCAAGAGACCCAGTACTTC. Its translation: CASSPRRGGLQETQYF. The V gene is TRBV7-9, the J gene TRBJ2-5; possibly TRBD1 for D (6 bases). This CDR3 is built from 16 residues. V lost 5 bases and J 2 bases, leaving 18 bases between the germline ends. Germline values: CDR1 SEHNR, CDR2 FQNEAQ (reference sequence).